This T cell receptor (beta chain) was found in a study of tumor-infiltrating lymphocytes in localized non-small cell lung cancer. Repertoires were generated with immunoSEQ multiplex PCR, while TCRdb's copy carries only in-frame clones and drops some. Found here are approximately 13,000 clones, about four fifths of them singletons; the top ten hold 12%. As to this clone: The antigen is not known.

The V end was cut by 5 bases, the J end by 3 bases, with 11 bases between. CDR1 and CDR2 (germline): SGHTA, FQGNSA. This CDR3 has 14 residues. Study-level findings and limits: Different pieces of the same tissue were used for each assay. Recurrence-free survival showed no association with tumor T-cell fraction.

The sequenced sample was lung tumor tissue. This receptor was obtained from a human donor with non-small cell lung cancer. This chain uses TRBV7-2 with TRBJ1-5, with a possible D match to TRBD1 (6 bases). CDR3: CASSVDSINQPQHF. CDR3 nucleotide sequence: TGTGCCAGCAGCGTGGACAGTATCAATCAGCCCCAGCATTTT.